The 18 T cell receptor beta chains in this list originate from one sample, sequenced in a study of T cells in Graves' hyperthyroidism and ophthalmopathy. Researchers amplified the TCR beta CDR3 regions from RNA transcripts. TCR CDR3 regions were first amplified by RT-PCR with HTBI primers. TCRdb processed the multiplex PCR reads anew with MiXCR; each CDR3 protein has one entry. The table records over 400,000 distinct CDR3 sequences, 20% to 25% of them present only once. Specimen: blood. Receptors were obtained from a woman in her 70s with Graves' ophthalmopathy.

The V gene is TRBV12-3 or TRBV12-4, the J gene TRBJ2-5; D is uncertain. V lost 5 bases and J lost 0, with 7 bases in between. This CDR3 has 13 amino acids. CDR3 in DNA: TGTGCCAGCAGTCGGCGGTACCAAGAGACCCAGTACTTC. Translating it yields CASSRRYQETQYF.

J is TRBJ2-3 and V is TRBV20-1, with 16 bases lining up with TRBD2. The CDR3 covers 15 residues. The germline gives CDR1 DFQATT, CDR2 SNEGSKA (reference sequence). The CDR3 region is CRGTSGREATDTQYF. The CDR3 DNA follows: TGCAGGGGGACTAGCGGGAGGGAAGCCACAGATACGCAGTATTTT.

The V and J genes are TRBV28 and TRBJ2-1, with D possibly TRBD2 on 6 matching bases. V was trimmed by 8 bases and J by 5 bases, leaving 28 bases between them. Germline-derived CDR1 and CDR2 are MDHEN and SYDVKM. The CDR3 loop spans 18 amino acids. In DNA, the CDR3 is TGTGCCAGCTCACCAGAAATCTTGGGGGGAGACCTACACAATGAGCAGTTCTTC. Its translation: CASSPEILGGDLHNEQFF.

V gene TRBV16 combines with J gene TRBJ2-7; D gene uncertain. The CDR3 has 11 residues. The germline V gene encodes CDR1 KGHSY and CDR2 FQNENV. V lost 0 bases and J 7 bases, leaving 4 bases between the germline ends. The CDR3 loop reads CASSQSGEQYF. The CDR3 region has the DNA TGTGCCAGCAGCCAATCGGGAGAGCAGTACTTC.

CDR3 coding DNA: TGTGCCAGCAGCGTAGGGTTGGAGACCGCGAGCTCCTACAATGAGCAGTTCTTC. As protein: CASSVGLETASSYNEQFF. The V and J genes are TRBV9 and TRBJ2-1; D call uncertain. Germline loops: CDR1 SGDLS, CDR2 YYNGEE. Deletions cut 0 bases from V and 0 bases from J, with 16 bases between. The CDR3 sequence is 18 residues long. The full variable domain, with the rest looked up from reference TRBV9 and TRBJ2-1, is DSGVTQTPKHLITATGQRVTLRCSPRSGDLSVYWYQQSLDQGLQFLIQYYNGEERAKGNILERFSAQQFPDLHSELNLSSLELGDSALYFCASSVGLETASSYNEQFFGPGTRLTVL.

The chain uses TRBV27 and TRBJ2-7; D unresolved. In germline, CDR1 is MNHEY, CDR2 SMNVEV (reference sequence). Trimming pared 2 bases from V and 7 bases from J, leaving 15 bases between. CDR3 length: 14 amino acids. The chain's CDR3 is CASSLTPPGSEQYF. CDR3 nucleotides: TGTGCCAGCAGTTTAACCCCTCCCGGGTCAGAGCAGTACTTC.

This clonotype occurred a few times. The CDR3 DNA is TGTGCCACCAGTGATTCAGGGGTTGACTATGGCTACACCTTC. Amino acids: CATSDSGVDYGYTF. This rearrangement joins TRBV24-1 to TRBJ1-2; TRBD1 is a possible D gene (6 bases). This CDR3 is built from 14 residues. CDR1 KGHDR and CDR2 SFDVKD come from the germline V gene. Trimming left V 2 bases short and J 3 bases short, with 9 bases between.

The chain has TRBV4-1 and TRBJ2-7, with a possible D match to TRBD2 (6 bases). The CDR3 is 13 residues long. Germline V gene lookup returns CDR1 MGHRA and CDR2 YSYEKL. V lost 3 bases and J lost 6, with 12 bases in between. In DNA form, the CDR3 reads TGCGCCAGCAGCCAGATCGGGGGAAGCGAGCAGTACTTC. It is translated as CASSQIGGSEQYF.

There are a few counts of this clonotype. The V call is TRBV10-1, the J call TRBJ2-5; 9 nucleotides line up with TRBD2. The germline gives CDR1 WNHNN, CDR2 SYGVQD (reference sequence). J was trimmed by 5 bases and V by 2 bases; bases with no gene match: 3. The CDR3 is 14 amino acids. CDR3 amino acids: CASSERGLAETQYF. The CDR3 DNA follows: TGCGCCAGCAGTGAGCGGGGACTAGCTGAGACCCAGTACTTC.

This clonotype was found many times. The rearrangement links TRBV28 to TRBJ1-1; D remains ambiguous. The V end lost 5 bases, the J end lost 1 base, and 14 bases lay between the germline ends. The length of the CDR3 is 15 residues. Germline V gives CDR1 MDHEN, CDR2 SYDVKM. CDR3: CASSPHTAKNTEAFF. The CDR3 nucleotides read TGTGCCAGCAGTCCCCATACAGCAAAGAACACTGAAGCTTTCTTT.

The chain uses TRBV3-1 and TRBJ2-1; 12 positions agree with TRBD2. The CDR3 covers 15 residues. Germline trimming cut 4 bases from V and 7 bases from J; bases unmatched to any gene: 5. Germline-derived CDR1 and CDR2 are LGHDT and YNNKEL (reference sequence). The CDR3 region has the DNA TGTGCCAGCAGCCTGCAGACTAGCGGGAGTAATGAGCAGTTCTTC. Its translation: CASSLQTSGSNEQFF.

With respect to this clonotype: Since a much larger clone is just one base distant, this may be a read error. The chain uses TRBV27 and TRBJ1-4; perhaps TRBD1 as D (5 bases). Deletions cut 5 bases from V and 5 bases from J, with 15 bases between. The CDR3 is 15 amino acids. Germline CDR1 and CDR2: MNHEY and SMNVEV (reference sequence). CDR3 sequence: CASSRETARNEKLFF. For the CDR3, the DNA is TGTGCCAGCAGTCGAGAGACAGCGAGAAATGAAAAACTGTTTTTT.

The V call is TRBV7-9, the J call TRBJ2-5; D gene uncertain. Trimming removed 4 bases from V and 2 bases from J, with 14 bases in between. The germline V gene has CDR1 SEHNR and CDR2 FQNEAQ (reference sequence). The CDR3 contains 15 residues. The CDR3 region is CASSSTESSQETQYF. DNA of the CDR3: TGTGCCAGCAGCTCCACGGAGTCCTCGCAAGAGACCCAGTACTTC.

This clonotype has only a few counts. The chain has TRBV10-3 and TRBJ2-2, with D maybe TRBD2 (6 bases). V gave up 0 bases and J gave up 3 bases, with 11 bases separating them. Germline V lookup: CDR1 ENHRY, CDR2 SYGVKD. This CDR3 is 16 amino acids long. CDR3 in DNA: TGTGCCATCAGTGAGTCGGGGGGAGCCCACACCGGGGAGCTGTTTTTT. The encoded protein is CAISESGGAHTGELFF.

This clonotype has at least ten counts. The V gene is TRBV29-1, the J gene TRBJ1-1; D gene uncertain. V lost 3 bases to trimming and J lost 0 bases, with 8 bases between them. The CDR3 is 13 amino acids. CDR1 is SQVTM and CDR2 is ANQGSEA in the germline V gene. CDR3: CSVDPDMNTEAFF. The CDR3 nucleotides read TGCAGCGTTGATCCAGACATGAACACTGAAGCTTTCTTT.

This clonotype was counted between two and nine times. V usage is TRBV9 and J usage is TRBJ2-7, with D perhaps matching TRBD1 (7 bases). The CDR3 spans 15 residues. The V gene lost 0 bases and the J gene lost 4 bases, with 14 bases spanning the gap. CDR1 and CDR2 (germline): SGDLS, YYNGEE. The DNA for the CDR3 is TGTGCCAGCAGCGTAGGTTCAGGGGGGTCATACGAGCAGTACTTC. Its translation is CASSVGSGGSYEQYF.

This clonotype was seen a handful of times. The chain employs TRBV29-1 and TRBJ1-5; 9 nucleotides match TRBD1. Trimming at V came to 7 bases and at J to 6 bases, leaving 7 bases not matched to a gene. The V gene's germline CDR1 is SQVTM and CDR2 ANQGSEA. CDR3 length: 13 residues. The CDR3 region is CSATGGYGQPQHF. CDR3 in DNA: TGCAGCGCTACAGGGGGCTACGGTCAGCCCCAGCATTTT.

The chain has TRBV5-1 and TRBJ1-1; perhaps TRBD1 as D (5 bases). The V end was cut by 0 bases, the J end by 5 bases, with 14 bases between. This CDR3 is 15 amino acids long. Germline assignment: CDR1 SGHRS and CDR2 YFSETQ. The CDR3 loop is CASSLDLGGGTEAFF. The DNA for the CDR3 is TGCGCCAGCAGCTTGGATCTGGGGGGGGGAACTGAAGCTTTCTTT.